Listed here are 13 T cell receptor beta chains from one sample, sequenced in a study of a mutant IDH1 vaccine in newly diagnosed glioma. These receptors have no identified antigens. Time point reported: week 11, during vaccination. The study gave 300 ug of mutant IDH1 20-mer peptide per vaccine dose, with topical imiquimod. Only in-frame clones appear in the TCRdb table, and some are missing; sequencing was by immunoSEQ multiplex PCR. The profile shows 25,000 to 35,000 clones, nearly 90% of them singletons. Source: PBMCs, taken from a glioma patient whose treatment included an IDH1 peptide vaccine. These receptors all stem from a young man with glioma.

The CDR3 coding sequence is TGTGCCGTAGGAGGGGGGGGCTCCTACAATGAGCAGTTCTTC. Amino acids: CAVGGGGSYNEQFF. The genes are TRBV7-2 and TRBJ2-1, with a weak D call TRBD2 (7 bases). The CDR3 runs 14 residues. The germline V gene encodes CDR1 SGHTA and CDR2 FQGNSA. Trimming shortened V by 11 bases and J by 0 bases, and 14 bases separated the two germline ends.

The chain uses TRBV6-5 and TRBJ2-5; D is unresolved. The CDR3 length is 14 residues. Trimming removed 2 bases at V and 2 bases at J, with 9 bases between. Germline CDR1 reads MNHEY; CDR2 reads SVGAGI. The CDR3 sequence is CASSYSTAQETQYF. CDR3 coding DNA: TGTGCCAGCAGTTACAGTACAGCACAAGAGACCCAGTACTTC.

CDR3 sequence: CASRGDTYNSPLHF. In nucleotides, the CDR3 is TGCGCCAGCAGGGGGGACACCTATAATTCACCCCTCCACTTT. This chain uses TRBV10-2 with TRBJ1-6, with D possibly matching TRBD1 (6 bases). Germline V gives CDR1 WSHSY, CDR2 SAAADI. Deletions cut 6 bases from V and 2 bases from J, with 8 bases between. The CDR3 runs 14 residues.

This chain connects TRBV5-6 to TRBJ2-1, with D perhaps TRBD2 (6 bases). Trimming pared 4 bases from V and 8 bases from J, leaving 22 bases between. Per germline, CDR1 SGHDT and CDR2 YYEEEE. The CDR3 spans 16 residues. CDR3 protein: CASSPWGGTSAHEQFF. CDR3 nucleotide sequence: TGTGCCAGCAGCCCCTGGGGCGGGACTTCTGCCCATGAGCAGTTCTTC.

The J gene is TRBJ2-4, the V gene TRBV6-6; D is undetermined. The ends were cut back, 6 bases at V and 2 bases at J, with 11 bases in the middle. This CDR3 is 14 amino acids long. Germline loops: CDR1 MNHNY, CDR2 SVGAGI (reference sequence). The CDR3 nucleotides are TGTGCCAGCAGCGACTCTTCTACCAAAAACATTCAGTACTTC. It specifies CASSDSSTKNIQYF.

This clone was counted only a few times. The chain is built from TRBV19 and TRBJ1-5, with 7 bases lining up with TRBD1. The CDR3 consists of 15 residues. V shed 0 bases, J shed 9 bases, and the junction held 8 bases outside the gene matches. Germline V CDR1 and CDR2: LNHDA, SQIVND (reference sequence). CDR3 sequence reads: CASSIEVRGIWPQHF. In DNA, the CDR3 is TGTGCCAGTAGTATAGAGGTCAGGGGGATATGGCCCCAGCATTTT.

This chain links TRBV6-5 with TRBJ2-3, with 7 bases that match TRBD1. Germline CDR1 is MNHEY and CDR2 is SVGAGI. With 5 bases clipped from V and 2 bases from J, the junction kept 7 bases outside the gene matches. This CDR3 is built from 15 residues. The CDR3 is CASSHTQGTTDTQYF. The DNA for the CDR3 is TGTGCCAGCAGTCACACACAGGGGACCACAGATACGCAGTATTTT.

The CDR3 nucleotides read TGTGCCAGCAGCAGAGGGGACAGAAGCACAGATACGCAGTATTTT. Its protein product is CASSRGDRSTDTQYF. This sequence joins TRBV5-8 and TRBJ2-3; the match to TRBD1 covers 7 bases. This CDR3 has 15 amino acids. CDR1 and CDR2 (germline): SGHTS, YDEGEE. J lost 0 bases, V lost 4 bases, and 5 bases had no gene match. The whole variable domain, remainder taken from reference TRBV5-8 and TRBJ2-3, is EAGVTQSPTHLIKTRGQQATLRCSPISGHTSVYWYQQALGLGLQFLLWYDEGEERNRGNFPPRFSGRQFPNYSSELNVNALELEDSALYLCASSRGDRSTDTQYFGPGTRLTVL.

V usage is TRBV5-6 and J usage is TRBJ1-2; D may be TRBD1 (5 bases). Germline V gene lookup returns CDR1 SGHDT and CDR2 YYEEEE. The CDR3 is 12 residues long. V was shortened by 4 bases and J by 6 bases, with 10 bases between the two germline ends. Here the CDR3 reads CASSRGSDGYTF. For the CDR3, the DNA is TGTGCCAGCAGCCGGGGGAGTGATGGCTACACCTTC. Together with reference TRBV5-6 and TRBJ1-2, the CDR3 gives the full variable domain: DAGVTQSPTHLIKTRGQQVTLRCSPKSGHDTVSWYQQALGQGPQFIFQYYEEEERQRGNFPDRFSGHQFPNYSSELNVNALLLGDSALYLCASSRGSDGYTFGSGTRLTVV.

The chain couples TRBV5-1 to TRBJ1-1; a weak D match, TRBD1 (5 bases). Germline lookup yields CDR1 SGHRS and CDR2 YFSETQ. The CDR3 has 16 residues. V gave up 0 bases and J gave up 0 bases, with 12 bases separating them. CDR3 DNA: TGCGCCAGCAGCTTGGACGGGGGAAGCCTGAACACTGAAGCTTTCTTT. Translated: CASSLDGGSLNTEAFF.

This sequence joins TRBV4-3 and TRBJ2-2, with D possibly being TRBD1 (6 bases). The CDR3 consists of 16 residues. V gave up 2 bases and J gave up 2 bases, with 12 bases separating them. CDR1 and CDR2 (germline): LGHNA, YSLEER. CDR3 coding DNA: TGCGCCAGCAGCCAATTGGTAGGGGGAAACACCGGGGAGCTGTTTTTT. It codes for CASSQLVGGNTGELFF.

This clone was seen a single time. This chain links TRBV28 with TRBJ1-2, with D unclear. Germline assignment: CDR1 MDHEN and CDR2 SYDVKM. Trimming pared 3 bases from V and 4 bases from J, leaving 6 bases between. This CDR3 is 12 amino acids long. Here the CDR3 reads CASSFGGYGYTF. The CDR3 DNA follows: TGTGCCAGCAGTTTTGGCGGCTATGGCTACACCTTC.

The chain has TRBV5-1 and TRBJ1-1, with D perhaps TRBD1 (5 bases). Deletions cut 0 bases from V and 0 bases from J, with 12 bases between. Germline CDR1 SGHRS, CDR2 YFSETQ. CDR3 size: 16 residues. CDR3 nucleotides: TGCGCCAGCAGCTTGGAAGGGACCAACATGAACACTGAAGCTTTCTTT. It encodes CASSLEGTNMNTEAFF.